Listed below are T cell receptor beta chains from one sample, sequenced in a study of cytomegalovirus exposure and HLA in healthy donors. TCRdb keeps only in-frame clones here, not all; method: immunoSEQ multiplex PCR. The sample consists of 100,000 to 150,000 clones, approximately 88% of them appearing once. Specimen: PBMCs. Receptor source: a woman under 30 in good health and CMV-seronegative. CDR3s include the opening cysteine and the closing phenylalanine or tryptophan. A D gene is named only where the DNA matches it firmly. Size is omitted from some rows. Given values are once, few, many or a class for expanded clones.

v_call: TRBV28; j_call: TRBJ2-7; d_call: TRBD2; clone_size: NA; cdr3_nt: TGTGCCAGCAGTTTGAATGAGCGGGAGAGCTCCTACGAGCAGTACTTC; cdr3_aa: CASSLNERESSYEQYF
v_call: TRBV28; j_call: TRBJ2-5; d_call: TRBD1; clone_size: NA; cdr3_nt: TGTGCCAGCAGTGCGGACAGGCAAGAGACCCAGTACTTC; cdr3_aa: CASSADRQETQYF
v_call: TRBV2; j_call: TRBJ2-1; d_call: NA; clone_size: NA; cdr3_nt: TGTGCCAGCAGTGGAATCCGGCTAGAAAACAATGAGCAGTTCTTC; cdr3_aa: CASSGIRLENNEQFF
v_call: TRBV29-1; j_call: TRBJ2-2; d_call: NA; clone_size: NA; cdr3_nt: TGCAGCGTAACGGGAGAAATCGGGGAGCTGTTTTTT; cdr3_aa: CSVTGEIGELFF
v_call: TRBV7-6; j_call: TRBJ2-1; d_call: TRBD2; clone_size: NA; cdr3_nt: TGTGCCAGCAGCCCCCGACTAGCGGGAGGGGAGCAGTTCTTC; cdr3_aa: CASSPRLAGGEQFF
v_call: TRBV11-3; j_call: TRBJ2-1; d_call: NA; clone_size: NA; cdr3_nt: TGTGCCAGCAGCTTAGATAACAATGAGCAGTTCTTC; cdr3_aa: CASSLDNNEQFF
v_call: TRBV5-1; j_call: TRBJ2-7; d_call: NA; clone_size: NA; cdr3_nt: TGCGCCAGCAGCCCGCAGGGGCCCTACGAGCAGTACTTC; cdr3_aa: CASSPQGPYEQYF
v_call: TRBV2; j_call: TRBJ2-2; d_call: NA; clone_size: NA; cdr3_nt: TGTGCCAGCAGTGAAGCGCAGGGAACGAACACCGGGGAGCTGTTTTTT; cdr3_aa: CASSEAQGTNTGELFF
v_call: TRBV7-9; j_call: TRBJ2-1; d_call: NA; clone_size: NA; cdr3_nt: TGTGCCAGCAGCTTAGTCGGTCCAATATACAATGAGCAGTTCTTC; cdr3_aa: CASSLVGPIYNEQFF
v_call: TRBV18; j_call: TRBJ2-7; d_call: TRBD1; clone_size: NA; cdr3_nt: TGTGCCAGCTCCTCCGGGACAGGGGGCTCCGAGCAGTACTTC; cdr3_aa: CASSSGTGGSEQYF
v_call: TRBV7-8; j_call: TRBJ2-7; d_call: TRBD2; clone_size: NA; cdr3_nt: TGTGCCAGCAGGAGAGCGGGAGTCGTTTTCCACGAGCAGTACTTC; cdr3_aa: CASRRAGVVFHEQYF
v_call: TRBV9; j_call: TRBJ1-1; d_call: NA; clone_size: NA; cdr3_nt: TGTGCCAGCAGCGTAGCGCGGGTGGGGACTGAAGCTTTCTTT; cdr3_aa: CASSVARVGTEAFF
v_call: TRBV10-3; j_call: TRBJ1-4; d_call: NA; clone_size: NA; cdr3_nt: TGTGCCATCAGACAGGGATCTAATGAAAAACTGTTTTTT; cdr3_aa: CAIRQGSNEKLFF
v_call: TRBV7-8; j_call: TRBJ2-7; d_call: TRBD2; clone_size: NA; cdr3_nt: TGTGCCAGCAGCTCTCGAAGGACTAGCCTACGGGAGCAGTACTTC; cdr3_aa: CASSSRRTSLREQYF
v_call: TRBV27; j_call: TRBJ2-1; d_call: TRBD2; clone_size: NA; cdr3_nt: TGTGCCAGCAGCCTGACTAGCGGGAGTGATGAGCAGTTCTTC; cdr3_aa: CASSLTSGSDEQFF
v_call: TRBV10-3; j_call: TRBJ2-7; d_call: NA; clone_size: NA; cdr3_nt: TGTGCCATCAGTGGGGTTCGACTCGAGCAGTACTTC; cdr3_aa: CAISGVRLEQYF
v_call: TRBV13; j_call: TRBJ2-1; d_call: TRBD1; clone_size: NA; cdr3_nt: TGTGCCAGCAGCTTAGAGACAGGGGGGGCCCAAGGGCAGTTCTTC; cdr3_aa: CASSLETGGAQGQFF
v_call: TRBV13; j_call: TRBJ2-2; d_call: TRBD2; clone_size: NA; cdr3_nt: TGTGCCAGCAGCTTACTTCTAGCGGGAGTTTCGGCCGGGGAGCTGTTTTTT; cdr3_aa: CASSLLLAGVSAGELFF
v_call: TRBV7-9; j_call: TRBJ2-5; d_call: TRBD2; clone_size: NA; cdr3_nt: TGTGCCAGCAGCCGGAGCGGGAGGAGGGAGACCCAGTACTTC; cdr3_aa: CASSRSGRRETQYF
v_call: TRBV11-3; j_call: TRBJ2-3; d_call: TRBD1; clone_size: NA; cdr3_nt: TGTGCCAGCAGCTTAGATCGATGGGACAGGGGGAGCACAGATACGCAGTATTTT; cdr3_aa: CASSLDRWDRGSTDTQYF
v_call: TRBV18; j_call: TRBJ2-7; d_call: NA; clone_size: NA; cdr3_nt: TGTGCCAGCTCACCACTCGTCCGGACACTTTTCTACGAGCAGTACTTC; cdr3_aa: CASSPLVRTLFYEQYF
v_call: TRBV5-4; j_call: TRBJ2-1; d_call: NA; clone_size: NA; cdr3_nt: TGTGCCAGCAGCTTGGATTCTAGCCTCAATGAGCAGTTCTTC; cdr3_aa: CASSLDSSLNEQFF
v_call: TRBV27; j_call: TRBJ1-2; d_call: NA; clone_size: NA; cdr3_nt: TGTGCCAGCAGTTTAAACAAGCATCTGAGGAGCTACACCTTC; cdr3_aa: CASSLNKHLRSYTF
v_call: TRBV10-2; j_call: TRBJ2-1; d_call: TRBD2; clone_size: NA; cdr3_nt: TGCGCCAGCAGGCGACTAGCGGGAATTCAGGATAATGAGCAGTTCTTC; cdr3_aa: CASRRLAGIQDNEQFF
v_call: TRBV4-1; j_call: TRBJ1-1; d_call: NA; clone_size: once; cdr3_nt: TGCGCCAGCAGCCTAGGCACGGGGGTGAGGTTGGGCACTGAAGCTTTCTTT; cdr3_aa: CASSLGTGVRLGTEAFF
v_call: TRBV13; j_call: TRBJ2-2; d_call: TRBD1; clone_size: NA; cdr3_nt: TGTGCCAGCAGCACGCGGGACAGGAATCCCGGGGAGCTGTTTTTT; cdr3_aa: CASSTRDRNPGELFF
v_call: TRBV23-1; j_call: TRBJ1-2; d_call: TRBD1; clone_size: NA; cdr3_nt: TGCGCCAGCAGTCATTCCTCGGGACAGGGGAGGTATGGCTACACCTTC; cdr3_aa: CASSHSSGQGRYGYTF
v_call: TRBV23-1; j_call: TRBJ2-2; d_call: NA; clone_size: NA; cdr3_nt: TGCGCCAGCAGTCAATCGGGTAGCGGGAACACCGGGGAGCTGTTTTTT; cdr3_aa: CASSQSGSGNTGELFF
v_call: TRBV27; j_call: TRBJ2-1; d_call: TRBD2; clone_size: NA; cdr3_nt: TGTGCCAGCAGAGGGGGACTAGCGGGATCCTACAATGAGCAGTTCTTC; cdr3_aa: CASRGGLAGSYNEQFF
v_call: TRBV6-5; j_call: TRBJ1-2; d_call: TRBD1; clone_size: NA; cdr3_nt: TGTGCCAGCAGTTACTTTCGGACAGGGGGCTATGGCTACACCTTC; cdr3_aa: CASSYFRTGGYGYTF
v_call: TRBV28; j_call: TRBJ1-2; d_call: TRBD1; clone_size: once; cdr3_nt: TGTGCCAGCAGTGTGAGGCTTGGCAGGGGGGATGTTGGCTACACCTTC; cdr3_aa: CASSVRLGRGDVGYTF
v_call: TRBV6-5; j_call: TRBJ1-1; d_call: NA; clone_size: few; cdr3_nt: TGTGCCAGCAGTCCACGACAAGGGGCTATGGCTTTCTTT; cdr3_aa: CASSPRQGAMAFF
v_call: TRBV19; j_call: TRBJ2-5; d_call: NA; clone_size: NA; cdr3_nt: TGTGCCAGTAGTAGCGGGGAGACCCAGTACTTC; cdr3_aa: CASSSGETQYF
v_call: TRBV10-1; j_call: TRBJ2-1; d_call: NA; clone_size: once; cdr3_nt: TGCGCCAGCAGTGAGCACGGAGGGGACAATGAGCAGTTCTTC; cdr3_aa: CASSEHGGDNEQFF
v_call: TRBV5-4; j_call: TRBJ2-1; d_call: NA; clone_size: NA; cdr3_nt: TGTGCCAGCAGCACCTGGGACTTAGAGAATGAGCAGTTCTTC; cdr3_aa: CASSTWDLENEQFF